The 22 T cell receptor beta chains given below trace back to one sample, sequenced in a study of blood T cell repertoires in COVID-19. Profiling relied on immunoSEQ multiplex PCR, and the TCRdb table lists in-frame clones only, not all of them. The table lists roughly 170,000 clones, just under 90% of them singletons. The specimen sequenced was peripheral blood. These receptors all come from a woman aged 70-85 years with COVID-19, enrolled during active disease.

This clone was recorded a few times. CDR3 sequence: CAISGQGAPNQPQHF. As DNA, the CDR3 is TGTGCCATCAGTGGACAGGGGGCCCCGAATCAGCCCCAGCATTTT. This sequence joins TRBV10-3 and TRBJ1-5; 10 bases are a match to TRBD1. V gave up 4 bases and J gave up 4 bases; unmatched junction bases: 4. The CDR3 consists of 15 residues. CDR1 and CDR2 (germline): ENHRY, SYGVKD.

This clone was recorded at least ten times. The chain employs TRBV14 and TRBJ1-2; 7 bases map to TRBD1. The CDR3 runs 19 residues. With V trimmed by 3 bases and J by 5 bases, 21 bases remained unmatched. Germline V CDR1 and CDR2: SGHDN, FVKESK. This CDR3 reads CASSHRNRDSQKTGYGYTF. In DNA, the CDR3 is TGTGCCAGCAGCCACAGAAACCGGGACAGTCAAAAAACGGGGTATGGCTACACCTTC.

This chain joins TRBV5-4 and TRBJ2-3; 12 nucleotides line up with TRBD2. The CDR3 totals 18 residues. J was trimmed by 3 bases and V by 0 bases; bases with no gene match: 8. In germline, CDR1 is SGHNT, CDR2 YYREEE (reference sequence). The CDR3 DNA reads as TGTGCCAGCAGCTTGGCGGCTAGCGGGGGGGCCCGTACAGATACGCAGTATTTT. This codes for CASSLAASGGARTDTQYF.

The chain recombines TRBV9 with TRBJ2-7; 13 positions agree with TRBD2. The J segment lost 4 bases and the V segment lost 2 bases, leaving 6 bases of the junction unmatched. Germline CDR1 reads SGDLS; CDR2 reads YYNGEE. The CDR3 contains 16 residues. The CDR3 sequence is CASSVGTSGTPYEQYF. The CDR3 coding sequence is TGTGCCAGCAGCGTTGGGACTAGCGGGACTCCTTACGAGCAGTACTTC.

The gene calls are TRBV19 and TRBJ2-5; D call uncertain. The CDR3 extends over 13 amino acids. The V end lost 4 bases, the J end lost 3 bases, and 9 bases lay between the germline ends. Germline lookup yields CDR1 LNHDA and CDR2 SQIVND (reference sequence). The CDR3 sequence is CASSTIIEETQYF. The CDR3 region has the DNA TGTGCCAGTAGTACCATCATTGAAGAGACCCAGTACTTC.

The chain employs TRBV6-5 and TRBJ1-6; 7 bases align to TRBD1. Trimming cost V 7 bases and J 10 bases; bases outside gene matches: 7. Germline lookup yields CDR1 MNHEY and CDR2 SVGAGI. CDR3 length: 13 residues. Written as DNA, the CDR3 is TGTGCCAGCACAAAGGGGGCGGGCTCACCCCTCCACTTT. Translating gives CASTKGAGSPLHF.

V usage is TRBV29-1 and J usage is TRBJ1-1; perhaps TRBD1 as D (6 bases). Trimming cost V 1 base and J 1 base, with 7 bases left between them. The CDR3 has 13 residues. Per germline, CDR1 SQVTM and CDR2 ANQGSEA. This chain's CDR3 is CSVEGQENTEAFF. The CDR3 DNA reads as TGCAGCGTTGAAGGACAGGAGAACACTGAAGCTTTCTTT.

The chain has TRBV6-5 and TRBJ2-7; D is unclear. Looked up from germline, CDR1 is MNHEY and CDR2 is SVGAGI. V was clipped by 0 bases and J by 2 bases, with 14 bases between them. CDR3 length equals 16 residues. This CDR3 reads CASSYSKVWQTYEQYF. The CDR3 bases are TGTGCCAGCAGTTACTCGAAAGTTTGGCAGACCTACGAGCAGTACTTC.

The chain joins TRBV11-3 to TRBJ1-6; D may be TRBD1 (5 bases). The CDR3 contains 15 residues. Germline values: CDR1 SGHNT, CDR2 YENEEA. V lost 2 bases, J lost 5 bases, and 10 bases lay in between. The CDR3 protein is CASSLRTNHNSPLHF. The CDR3 nucleotides are TGTGCCAGCAGCTTACGGACAAACCATAATTCACCCCTCCACTTT.

The J gene is TRBJ2-1, the V gene TRBV9, with 7 bases identical to TRBD2. From germline, CDR1 is SGDLS and CDR2 YYNGEE. Trimming removed 2 bases from V and 6 bases from J; junction bases left unmatched: 8. The CDR3 runs to 15 residues. The CDR3 loop reads CASSVGLPTLNEQFF. DNA for the CDR3: TGTGCCAGCAGCGTGGGACTACCAACCCTCAATGAGCAGTTCTTC.

The gene calls are TRBV3-1 (or the pseudogene TRBV3-2) and TRBJ2-3; D gene unclear. The CDR3 covers 14 residues. Germline V CDR1 and CDR2: LGHDT, YNNKEL (reference sequence). Trimming pared 4 bases from V and 6 bases from J, leaving 14 bases between. CDR3 loop: CASSPSRSVDTQYF. Written as DNA, the CDR3 is TGTGCCAGCAGCCCCTCTAGGAGTGTGGATACGCAGTATTTT.

The chain combines TRBV19 with TRBJ1-5; unclear D gene. There are 13 residues in the CDR3. Trimming left V 6 bases short and J 5 bases short, with 11 bases between. Germline values: CDR1 LNHDA, CDR2 SQIVND (reference sequence). CDR3 in DNA: TGTGCCAGTAGAACAGACGGCCATCAGCCCCAGCATTTT. This gives the protein CASRTDGHQPQHF.

The chain is built from TRBV23-1 and TRBJ2-7; weak D call: TRBD2 (5 bases). TRBV23-1 is an ORF, with its function uncertain. V dropped 10 bases and J dropped 1 base, with 20 bases sitting between them. The CDR3 totals 15 residues. The CDR3, as DNA: TGCGCCAACATAGAGGGAGAATCGGTATCCTACGAGCAGTACTTC. It yields the protein CANIEGESVSYEQYF.

The rearrangement uses TRBV7-9 and TRBJ1-2; D may be TRBD1 (6 bases). V was shortened by 5 bases and J by 0 bases, with 13 bases between the two germline ends. Germline values: CDR1 SEHNR, CDR2 FQNEAQ (reference sequence). This CDR3 comprises 15 residues. The CDR3 nucleotides read TGTGCCAGCAGCGCCGGACAGTTAGCTAACTATGGCTACACCTTC. Translation: CASSAGQLANYGYTF.

V and J are TRBV9 and TRBJ2-2; 9 bases map to TRBD1. CDR3 length: 17 amino acids. The junction had 8 bases not matched to a gene; V was cut back by 0 bases and J by 5 bases. Germline assignment: CDR1 SGDLS and CDR2 YYNGEE. CDR3 residues: CASSVAAQGAFTGELFF. In DNA form, the CDR3 reads TGTGCCAGCAGCGTAGCAGCACAGGGGGCGTTTACCGGGGAGCTGTTTTTT.

This chain uses TRBV27 with TRBJ2-1, with 9 bases fitting TRBD1. Germline V gene lookup returns CDR1 MNHEY and CDR2 SMNVEV (reference sequence). Unmatched junction bases numbered 24, after V lost 0 bases and J lost 0 bases. CDR3 length: 24 amino acids. The CDR3 DNA follows: TGTGCCAGCAGTTTATCGTCATGGTCAAATGGACAGGGGATACGGGTCTACTCCTACAATGAGCAGTTCTTC. It codes for CASSLSSWSNGQGIRVYSYNEQFF.

The rearrangement uses TRBV11-3 and TRBJ1-4, with a weak D call TRBD1 (6 bases). V was trimmed by 3 bases and J by 7 bases, leaving 24 bases between them. The CDR3 extends over 18 amino acids. From germline, CDR1 is SGHNT and CDR2 YENEEA. In DNA form, the CDR3 reads TGTGCCAGCAGCTTTCACTATGCTCAGGGGCGAATAAGTGAAAAACTGTTTTTT. It translates to CASSFHYAQGRISEKLFF.

The V gene is TRBV5-1, the J gene TRBJ2-7; 7 bases line up with TRBD2. In germline, CDR1 is SGHRS, CDR2 YFSETQ. V lost 2 bases to trimming and J lost 1 base; unmatched junction nucleotides: 6. This CDR3 is 15 amino acids long. In DNA form, the CDR3 reads TGCGCCAGCAGCTTCATCCCCGGGGGGTCCTACGAGCAGTACTTC. It is translated as CASSFIPGGSYEQYF.

This chain joins TRBV28 and TRBJ2-3, with 7 positions matching TRBD2. The CDR3 is 14 residues long. The V gene's germline CDR1 is MDHEN and CDR2 SYDVKM. Unmatched junction bases numbered 5, after V lost 2 bases and J lost 6 bases. The CDR3 spells CASSLARRGDTQYF. The CDR3 DNA sequence: TGTGCCAGCAGTTTAGCCAGGCGGGGGGATACGCAGTATTTT. The whole variable domain, remainder taken from reference TRBV28 and TRBJ2-3, is DVKVTQSSRYLVKRTGEKVFLECVQDMDHENMFWYRQDPGLGLRLIYFSYDVKMKEKGDIPEGYSVSREKKERFSLILESASTNQTSMYLCASSLARRGDTQYFGPGTRLTVL.

The rearrangement joins TRBV10-3 to TRBJ2-7; 11 positions match TRBD2. Trimming at V came to 2 bases and at J to 1 base, leaving 4 bases not matched to a gene. Germline values: CDR1 ENHRY, CDR2 SYGVKD. The CDR3 has 16 residues. CDR3 nucleotide sequence: TGTGCCATCAGTGAGGGGGGACTAGCGGATTCCTACGAGCAGTACTTC. It is translated as CAISEGGLADSYEQYF.

This rearrangement joins TRBV18 to TRBJ1-1; 12 bases agree with TRBD1. The CDR3 consists of 16 residues. With V trimmed by 3 bases and J by 5 bases, 7 bases remained unmatched. Germline CDR1 and CDR2: KGHSH and LQKENI. CDR3 nucleotide sequence: TGTGCCAGCTCACCCGGGACAGGGGGCGTGATAACTGAAGCTTTCTTT. Protein product: CASSPGTGGVITEAFF.

The chain couples TRBV28 to TRBJ1-5; D is undetermined. The V gene lost 6 bases and the J gene lost 3 bases, with 18 bases spanning the gap. The CDR3 runs to 16 residues. CDR1 and CDR2 from the germline V gene are MDHEN and SYDVKM. CDR3 in amino acids: CASSPLAGNNNQPQHF. CDR3 nucleotide sequence: TGTGCCAGCAGCCCCCTCGCGGGAAATAACAATCAGCCCCAGCATTTT.